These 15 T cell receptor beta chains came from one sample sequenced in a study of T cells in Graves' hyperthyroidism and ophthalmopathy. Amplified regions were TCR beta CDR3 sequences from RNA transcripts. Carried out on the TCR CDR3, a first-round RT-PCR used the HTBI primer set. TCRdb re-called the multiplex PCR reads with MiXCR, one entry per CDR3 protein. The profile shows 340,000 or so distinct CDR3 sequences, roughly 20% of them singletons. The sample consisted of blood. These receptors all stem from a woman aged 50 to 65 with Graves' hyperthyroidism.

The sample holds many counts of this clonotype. CDR3 region: CATPGQTQETQYF. CDR3 in DNA: TGTGCCACCCCTGGACAGACCCAAGAGACCCAGTACTTC. The V and J genes are TRBV24-1 and TRBJ2-5; D may be TRBD1 (6 bases). The CDR3 totals 13 residues. Deletions cut 9 bases from V and 1 base from J, with 11 bases between. Germline V CDR1 and CDR2: KGHDR, SFDVKD.

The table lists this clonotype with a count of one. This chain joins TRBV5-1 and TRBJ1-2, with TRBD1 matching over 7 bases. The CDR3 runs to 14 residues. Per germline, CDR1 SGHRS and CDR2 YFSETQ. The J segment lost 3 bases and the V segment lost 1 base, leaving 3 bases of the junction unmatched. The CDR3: CASSLTGTDYGYTF. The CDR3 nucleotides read TGCGCCAGCAGCTTGACGGGGACAGACTATGGCTACACCTTC.

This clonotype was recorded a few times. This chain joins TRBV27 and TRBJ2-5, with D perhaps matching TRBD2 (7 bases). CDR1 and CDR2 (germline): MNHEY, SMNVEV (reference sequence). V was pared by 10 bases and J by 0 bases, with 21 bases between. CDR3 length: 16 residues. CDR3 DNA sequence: TGTGCCACCTGGGGGGGGGCGGGGCCCCACCAAGAGACCCAGTACTTC. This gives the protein CATWGGAGPHQETQYF.

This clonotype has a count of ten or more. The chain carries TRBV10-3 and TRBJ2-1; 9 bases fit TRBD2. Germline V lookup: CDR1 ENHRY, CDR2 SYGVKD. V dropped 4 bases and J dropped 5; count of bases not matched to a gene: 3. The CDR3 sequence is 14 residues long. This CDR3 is CAISVAGAHNEQFF. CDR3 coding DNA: TGTGCCATCAGTGTAGCGGGGGCCCACAATGAGCAGTTCTTC.

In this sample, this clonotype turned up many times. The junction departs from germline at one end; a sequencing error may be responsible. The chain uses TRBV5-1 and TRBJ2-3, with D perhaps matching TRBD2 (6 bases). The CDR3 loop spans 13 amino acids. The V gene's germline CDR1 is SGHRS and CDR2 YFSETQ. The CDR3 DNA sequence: TGTGCCAGCAGCTTTGGGGGGACAGATACGCAGTATTTT. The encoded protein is CASSFGGTDTQYF.

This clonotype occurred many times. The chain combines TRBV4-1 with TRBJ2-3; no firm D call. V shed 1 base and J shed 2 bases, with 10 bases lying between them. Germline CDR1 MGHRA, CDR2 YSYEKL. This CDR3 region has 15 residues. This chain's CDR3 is CASSQVVGYTDTQYF. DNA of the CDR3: TGCGCCAGCAGCCAAGTTGTCGGGTACACAGATACGCAGTATTTT.

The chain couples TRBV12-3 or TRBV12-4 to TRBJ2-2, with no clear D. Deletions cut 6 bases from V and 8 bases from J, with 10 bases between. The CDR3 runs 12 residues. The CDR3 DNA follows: TGTGCCAGCAGCTATAGTTTTGGGGAGCTGTTTTTT. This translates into CASSYSFGELFF.

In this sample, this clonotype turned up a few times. The CDR3, as DNA: TGCGCCAGCAGCTTGACTAGCGGGGGGGGGACCTACGAGCAGTACGTC. Translation gives CASSLTSGGGTYEQYV. The chain uses TRBV5-1 and TRBJ2-7; 13 bases are shared with TRBD2. Trimming cost V 1 base and J 2 bases; bases outside gene matches: 3. Germline V gene data show CDR1 as SGHRS and CDR2 as YFSETQ. The CDR3 sequence is 16 residues long.

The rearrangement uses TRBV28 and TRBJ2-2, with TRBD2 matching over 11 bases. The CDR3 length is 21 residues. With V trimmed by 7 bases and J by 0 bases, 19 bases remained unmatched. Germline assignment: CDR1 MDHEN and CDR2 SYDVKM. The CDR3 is CASISDRGIGTSGANTGELFF. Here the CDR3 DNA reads TGTGCCAGCATCTCGGACAGGGGCATCGGGACTAGCGGAGCGAACACCGGGGAGCTGTTTTTT.

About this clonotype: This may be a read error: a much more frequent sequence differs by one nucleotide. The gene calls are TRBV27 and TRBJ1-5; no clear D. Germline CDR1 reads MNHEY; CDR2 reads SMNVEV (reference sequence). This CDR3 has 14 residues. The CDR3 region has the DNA TGTGCCACCAGTTTCACCCAGCACCAACAGCCCCAGCATTTT. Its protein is CATSFTQHQQPQHF.

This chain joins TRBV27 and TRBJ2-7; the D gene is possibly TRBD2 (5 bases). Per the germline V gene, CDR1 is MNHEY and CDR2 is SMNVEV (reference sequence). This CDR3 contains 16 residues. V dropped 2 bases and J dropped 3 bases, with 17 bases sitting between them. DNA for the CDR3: TGTGCCAGCAGTTTAGGAGGCCTCACCCCATTCTACGAGCAGTACTTC. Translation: CASSLGGLTPFYEQYF.

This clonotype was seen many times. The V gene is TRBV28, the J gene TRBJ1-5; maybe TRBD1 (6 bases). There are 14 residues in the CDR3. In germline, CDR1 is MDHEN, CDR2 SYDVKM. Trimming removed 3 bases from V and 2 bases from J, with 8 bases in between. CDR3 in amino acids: CASSLRQGNQPQHF. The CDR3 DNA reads TGTGCCAGCAGTTTGAGACAGGGCAATCAGCCCCAGCATTTT.

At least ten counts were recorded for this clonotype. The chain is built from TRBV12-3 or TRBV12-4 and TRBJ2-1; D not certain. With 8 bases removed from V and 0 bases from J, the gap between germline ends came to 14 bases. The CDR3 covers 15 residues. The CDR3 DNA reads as TGTGCCAGCCGAGGATTCAGCCTCTCCTACAATGAGCAGTTCTTC. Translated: CASRGFSLSYNEQFF.

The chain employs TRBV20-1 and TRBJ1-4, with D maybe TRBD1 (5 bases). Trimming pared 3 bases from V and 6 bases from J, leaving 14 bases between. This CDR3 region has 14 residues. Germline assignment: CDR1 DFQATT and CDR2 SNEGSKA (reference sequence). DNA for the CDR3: TGCAGTGCTAGTCAAACAGGAGTAGATGAAAAACTGTTTTTT. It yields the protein CSASQTGVDEKLFF.

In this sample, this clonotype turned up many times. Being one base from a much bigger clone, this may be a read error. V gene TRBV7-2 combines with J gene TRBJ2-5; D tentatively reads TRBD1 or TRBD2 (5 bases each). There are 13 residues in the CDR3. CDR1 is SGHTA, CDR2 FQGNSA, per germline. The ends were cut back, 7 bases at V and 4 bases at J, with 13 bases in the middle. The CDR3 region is CASKVQEAETQYF. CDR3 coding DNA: TGTGCCAGCAAGGTACAGGAGGCAGAGACCCAGTACTTC.